The entry below gives a single T cell receptor (beta chain) sequence along with its context. TRB was amplified by touch-down multiplex PCR, primer pools A and B combined. TCRdb re-called the multiplex PCR reads, yielding one record per CDR3 amino acid sequence without DNA. The sample's table shows approximately 15,000 distinct CDR3 sequences. Roughly 38,000 genome equivalents of blood DNA were amplified for TRB. This CDR3 is built from 16 residues. CDR1 and CDR2 from the germline V gene are MNHEY and SMNVEV (reference sequence). The sample originates from a study of T cell clusters in autoimmune cytopenias. This sample was shared with a second study, whose subject was T cell repertoires in aging, cancer and after chemotherapy. As reported in that work: The full dataset contained millions of TCR reads. Median generation probability rose over the chemotherapy interval in each cancer cohort, suggesting rebound thymic output.

The origin of this receptor is a human donor in good health. The rearrangement links TRBV27 to TRBJ1-1; TCRdb selects TRBD1, and the lack of DNA leaves this call unchecked. The sample was peripheral blood. The CDR3: CASSPLGGRRNTEAFF.